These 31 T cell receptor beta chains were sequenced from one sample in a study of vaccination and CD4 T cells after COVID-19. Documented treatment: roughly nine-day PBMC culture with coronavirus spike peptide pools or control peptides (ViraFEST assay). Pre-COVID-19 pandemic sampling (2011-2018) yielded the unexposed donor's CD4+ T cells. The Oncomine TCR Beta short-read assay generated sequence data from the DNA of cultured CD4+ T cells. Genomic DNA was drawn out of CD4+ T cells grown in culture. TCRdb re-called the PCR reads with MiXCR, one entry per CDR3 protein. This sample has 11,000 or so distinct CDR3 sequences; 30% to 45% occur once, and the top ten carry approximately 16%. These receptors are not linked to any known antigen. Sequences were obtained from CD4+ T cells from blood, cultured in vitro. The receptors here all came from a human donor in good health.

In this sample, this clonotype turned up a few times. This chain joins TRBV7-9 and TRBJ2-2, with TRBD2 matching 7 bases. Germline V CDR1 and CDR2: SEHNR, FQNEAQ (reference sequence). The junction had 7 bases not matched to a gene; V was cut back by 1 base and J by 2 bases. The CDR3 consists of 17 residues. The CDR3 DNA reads TGTGCCAGCAGCTTAGTGATGGCTAGCGGAAACACCGGGGAGCTGTTTTTT. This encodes CASSLVMASGNTGELFF. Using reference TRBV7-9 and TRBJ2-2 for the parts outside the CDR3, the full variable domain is DTGVSQNPRHKITKRGQNVTFRCDPISEHNRLYWYRQTLGQGPEFLTYFQNEAQLEKSRLLSDRFSAERPKGSFSTLEIQRTEQGDSAMYLCASSLVMASGNTGELFFGEGSRLTVL.

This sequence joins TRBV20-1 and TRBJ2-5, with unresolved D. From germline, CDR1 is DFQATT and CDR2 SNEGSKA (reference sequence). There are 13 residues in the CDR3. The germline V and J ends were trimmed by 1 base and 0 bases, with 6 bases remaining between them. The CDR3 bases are TGCAGTGCTAGAGTAAGGTACCAAGAGACCCAGTACTTC. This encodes CSARVRYQETQYF.

For the CDR3, the DNA is TGCAGTGCTAGAGATAGCGGCCAGCCCCAGCATTTT. Protein sequence: CSARDSGQPQHF. This rearrangement joins TRBV20-1 to TRBJ1-5; no reliable D call. The CDR3 has 12 residues. The V gene lost 0 bases and the J gene lost 7 bases, with 7 bases spanning the gap. CDR1 and CDR2 (germline): DFQATT, SNEGSKA (reference sequence).

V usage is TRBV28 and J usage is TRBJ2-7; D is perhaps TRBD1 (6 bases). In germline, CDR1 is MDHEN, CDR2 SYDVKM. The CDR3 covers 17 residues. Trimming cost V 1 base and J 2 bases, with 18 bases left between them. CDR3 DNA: TGTGCCAGCAGTTTATCCCTTCTTACAGGGTTGACCTACGAGCAGTACTTC. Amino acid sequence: CASSLSLLTGLTYEQYF.

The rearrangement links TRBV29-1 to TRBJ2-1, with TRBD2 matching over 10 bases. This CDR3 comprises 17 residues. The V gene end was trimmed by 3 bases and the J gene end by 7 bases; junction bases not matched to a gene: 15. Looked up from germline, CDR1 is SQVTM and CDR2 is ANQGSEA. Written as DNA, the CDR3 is TGCAGCGTTGAGGAGGGACCGCTGGCTAGCGGGGGAAATGAGCAGTTCTTC. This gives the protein CSVEEGPLASGGNEQFF.

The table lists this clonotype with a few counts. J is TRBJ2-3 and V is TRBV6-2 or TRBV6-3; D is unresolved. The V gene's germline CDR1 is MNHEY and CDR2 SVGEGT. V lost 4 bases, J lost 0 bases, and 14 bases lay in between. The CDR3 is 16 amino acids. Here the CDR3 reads CASSWIPGESTDTQYF. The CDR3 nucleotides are TGTGCCAGCAGTTGGATCCCTGGGGAAAGCACAGATACGCAGTATTTT.

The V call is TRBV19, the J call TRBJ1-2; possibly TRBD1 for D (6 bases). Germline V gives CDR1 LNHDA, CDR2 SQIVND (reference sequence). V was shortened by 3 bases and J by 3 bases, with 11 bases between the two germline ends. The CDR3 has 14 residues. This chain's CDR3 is CASSIGGLDYGYTF. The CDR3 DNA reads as TGTGCCAGTAGTATTGGGGGGCTCGACTATGGCTACACCTTC.

In nucleotides, the CDR3 is TGTGCCAGCAGGGTAGAAACAGGGCTGGGCGGCTACACCTTC. It yields the protein CASRVETGLGGYTF. The chain combines TRBV6-1 with TRBJ1-2, with D perhaps TRBD1 (6 bases). The CDR3 extends over 14 amino acids. Trimming removed 6 bases at V and 8 bases at J, with 19 bases between. The germline gives CDR1 MNHNS, CDR2 SASEGT.

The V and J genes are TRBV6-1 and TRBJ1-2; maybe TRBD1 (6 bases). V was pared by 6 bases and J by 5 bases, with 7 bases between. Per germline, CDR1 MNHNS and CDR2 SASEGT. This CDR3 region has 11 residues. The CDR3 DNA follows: TGTGCCAGCAGCAGGGGTTATGGCTACACCTTC. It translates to CASSRGYGYTF.

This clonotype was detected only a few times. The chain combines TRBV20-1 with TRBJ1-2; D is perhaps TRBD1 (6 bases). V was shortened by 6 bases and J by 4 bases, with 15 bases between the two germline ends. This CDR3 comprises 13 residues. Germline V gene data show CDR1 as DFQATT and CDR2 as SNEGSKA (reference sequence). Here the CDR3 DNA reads TGCAGTGCCCTCAGGGGAGAGGGCTATGGCTACACCTTC. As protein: CSALRGEGYGYTF.

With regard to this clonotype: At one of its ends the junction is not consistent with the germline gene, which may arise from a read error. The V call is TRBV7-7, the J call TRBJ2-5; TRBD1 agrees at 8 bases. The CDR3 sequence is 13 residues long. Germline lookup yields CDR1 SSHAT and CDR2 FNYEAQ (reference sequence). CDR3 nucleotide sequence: TGTGCTAGCAGCGTGGACAGGGTGGAGACCCAGTACTTC. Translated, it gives CASSVDRVETQYF.

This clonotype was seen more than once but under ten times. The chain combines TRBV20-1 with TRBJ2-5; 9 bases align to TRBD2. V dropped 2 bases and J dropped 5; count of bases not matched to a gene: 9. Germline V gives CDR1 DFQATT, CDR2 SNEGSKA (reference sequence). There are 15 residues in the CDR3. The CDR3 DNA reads TGCAGTGCTAGATCCCTAGCGGGAAGGTCGGAGACCCAGTACTTC. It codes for CSARSLAGRSETQYF.

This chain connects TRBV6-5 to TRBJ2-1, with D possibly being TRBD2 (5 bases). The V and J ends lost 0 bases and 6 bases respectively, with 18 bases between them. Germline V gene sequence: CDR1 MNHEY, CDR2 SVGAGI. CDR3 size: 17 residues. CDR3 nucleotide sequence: TGTGCCAGCAGTTACTCGAAGGCGGGTAGAAGGGCCAATGAGCAGTTCTTC. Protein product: CASSYSKAGRRANEQFF.

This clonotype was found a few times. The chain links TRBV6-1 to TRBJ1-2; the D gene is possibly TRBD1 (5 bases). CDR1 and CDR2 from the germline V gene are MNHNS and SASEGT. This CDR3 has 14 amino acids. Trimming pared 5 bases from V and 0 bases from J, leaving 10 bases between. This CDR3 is CASSPTGANYGYTF. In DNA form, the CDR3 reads TGTGCCAGCAGTCCGACGGGGGCTAACTATGGCTACACCTTC.

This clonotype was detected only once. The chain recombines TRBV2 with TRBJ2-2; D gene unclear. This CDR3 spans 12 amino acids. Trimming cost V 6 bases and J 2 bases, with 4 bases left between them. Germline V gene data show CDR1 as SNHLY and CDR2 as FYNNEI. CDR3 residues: CASRVNTGELFF. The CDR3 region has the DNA TGTGCCAGCAGGGTTAACACCGGGGAGCTGTTTTTT.

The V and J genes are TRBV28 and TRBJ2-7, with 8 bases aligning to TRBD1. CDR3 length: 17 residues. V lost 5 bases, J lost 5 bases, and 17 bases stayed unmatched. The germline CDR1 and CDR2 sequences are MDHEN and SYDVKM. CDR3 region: CASSDPGQASLRDEQYF. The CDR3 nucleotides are TGTGCCAGCAGTGATCCGGGACAGGCTTCGCTCCGGGACGAGCAGTACTTC.

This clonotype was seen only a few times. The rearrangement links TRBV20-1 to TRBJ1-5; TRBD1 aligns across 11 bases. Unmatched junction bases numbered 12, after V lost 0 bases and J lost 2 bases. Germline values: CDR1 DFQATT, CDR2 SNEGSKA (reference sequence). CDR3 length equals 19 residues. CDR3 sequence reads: CSARDLWGQGERGNQPQHF. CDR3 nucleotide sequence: TGCAGTGCTAGAGATCTATGGGGACAGGGGGAGAGGGGCAATCAGCCCCAGCATTTT.

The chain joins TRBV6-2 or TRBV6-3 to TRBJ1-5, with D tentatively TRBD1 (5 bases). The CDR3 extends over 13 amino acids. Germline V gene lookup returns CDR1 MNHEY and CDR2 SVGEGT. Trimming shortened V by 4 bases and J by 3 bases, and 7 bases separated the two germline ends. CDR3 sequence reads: CASSWGYNQPQHF. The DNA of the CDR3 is TGTGCCAGCAGTTGGGGCTACAATCAGCCCCAGCATTTT.

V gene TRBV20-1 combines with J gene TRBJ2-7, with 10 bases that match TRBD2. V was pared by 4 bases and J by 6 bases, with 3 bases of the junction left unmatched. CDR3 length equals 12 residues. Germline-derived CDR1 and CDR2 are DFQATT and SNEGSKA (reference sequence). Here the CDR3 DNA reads TGCAGTGCTACTCTAGCGGGAGTCGAGCAGTACTTC. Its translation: CSATLAGVEQYF.

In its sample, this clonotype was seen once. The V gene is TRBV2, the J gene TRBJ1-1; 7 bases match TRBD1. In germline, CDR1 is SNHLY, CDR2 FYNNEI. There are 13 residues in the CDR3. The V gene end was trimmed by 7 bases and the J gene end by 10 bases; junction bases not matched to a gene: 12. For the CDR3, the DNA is TGTGCCAGCAAACAGGGGTTTGTCGCTCTAGCTTTCTTT. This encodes CASKQGFVALAFF.

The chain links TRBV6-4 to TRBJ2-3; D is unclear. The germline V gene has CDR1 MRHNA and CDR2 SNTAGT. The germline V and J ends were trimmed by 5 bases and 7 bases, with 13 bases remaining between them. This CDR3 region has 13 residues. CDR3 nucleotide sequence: TGTGCCAGCAGTAAGCTTATTGGGAATACGCAGTATTTT. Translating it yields CASSKLIGNTQYF.

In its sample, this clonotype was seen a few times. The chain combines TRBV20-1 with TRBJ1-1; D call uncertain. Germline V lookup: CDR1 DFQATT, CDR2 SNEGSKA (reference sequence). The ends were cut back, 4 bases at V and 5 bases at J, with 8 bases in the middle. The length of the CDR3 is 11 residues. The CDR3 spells CSATIVTEAFF. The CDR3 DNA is TGCAGTGCTACGATTGTAACTGAAGCTTTCTTT.

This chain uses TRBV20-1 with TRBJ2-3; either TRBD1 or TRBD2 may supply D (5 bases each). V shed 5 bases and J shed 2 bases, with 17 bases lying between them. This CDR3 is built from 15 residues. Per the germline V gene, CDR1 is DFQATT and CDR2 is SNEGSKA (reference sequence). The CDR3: CSARSGAGHTDTQYF. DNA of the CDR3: TGCAGTGCTCGCTCCGGGGCTGGCCACACAGATACGCAGTATTTT.

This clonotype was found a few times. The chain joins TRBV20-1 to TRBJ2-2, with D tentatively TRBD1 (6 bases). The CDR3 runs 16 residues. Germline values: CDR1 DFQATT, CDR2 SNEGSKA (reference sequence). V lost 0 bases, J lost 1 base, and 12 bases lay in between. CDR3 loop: CSARDLVGGNTGELFF. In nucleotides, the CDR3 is TGCAGTGCTAGAGATCTTGTAGGGGGGAACACCGGGGAGCTGTTTTTT.

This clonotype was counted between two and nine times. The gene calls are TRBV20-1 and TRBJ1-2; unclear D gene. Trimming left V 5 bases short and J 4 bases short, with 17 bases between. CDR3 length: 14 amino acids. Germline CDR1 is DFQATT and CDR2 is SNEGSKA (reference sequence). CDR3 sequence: CSAPLPTSVYGYTF. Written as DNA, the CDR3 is TGCAGTGCTCCACTCCCCACTAGCGTCTATGGCTACACCTTC.

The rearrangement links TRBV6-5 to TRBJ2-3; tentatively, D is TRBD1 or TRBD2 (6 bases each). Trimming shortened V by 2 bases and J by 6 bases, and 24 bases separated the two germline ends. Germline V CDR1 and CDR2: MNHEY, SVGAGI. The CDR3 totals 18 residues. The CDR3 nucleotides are TGTGCCAGCAGTTACAAGGAGACGGGGGCAGGCCCCCGTGATACGCAGTATTTT. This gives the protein CASSYKETGAGPRDTQYF.

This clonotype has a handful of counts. The CDR3, as DNA: TGTGCCAGCAGCTTAGGGCACCGAATAAGGGCCGAGCAGTACTTC. Translated: CASSLGHRIRAEQYF. The chain employs TRBV7-2 and TRBJ2-7, with D hard to call. The germline V and J ends were trimmed by 1 base and 6 bases, with 16 bases remaining between them. The length of the CDR3 is 15 residues. Germline CDR1 is SGHTA and CDR2 is FQGNSA.

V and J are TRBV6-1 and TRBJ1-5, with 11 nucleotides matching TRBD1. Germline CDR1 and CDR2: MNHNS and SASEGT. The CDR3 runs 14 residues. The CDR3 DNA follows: TGTGGGAGTGGCCGGACAGGGGGCGATCAGCCCCAGCATTTT. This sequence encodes CGSGRTGGDQPQHF.

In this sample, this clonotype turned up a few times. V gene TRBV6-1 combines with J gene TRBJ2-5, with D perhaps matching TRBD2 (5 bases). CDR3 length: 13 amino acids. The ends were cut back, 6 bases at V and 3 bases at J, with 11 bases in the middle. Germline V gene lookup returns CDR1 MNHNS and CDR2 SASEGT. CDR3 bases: TGTGCCAGCAGCCCCGGGGTGGAAGAGACCCAGTACTTC. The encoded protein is CASSPGVEETQYF.

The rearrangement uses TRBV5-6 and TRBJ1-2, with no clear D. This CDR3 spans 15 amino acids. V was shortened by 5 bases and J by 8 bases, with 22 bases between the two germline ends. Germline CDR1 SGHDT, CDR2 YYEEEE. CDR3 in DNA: TGTGCCAGCAGACCGGAGGCGACGTCGCCCTCGGGCTACACCTTC. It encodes CASRPEATSPSGYTF.

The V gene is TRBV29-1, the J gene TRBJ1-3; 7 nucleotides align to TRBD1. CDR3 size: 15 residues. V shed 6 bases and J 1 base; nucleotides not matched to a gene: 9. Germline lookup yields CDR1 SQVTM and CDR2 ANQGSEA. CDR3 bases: TGCAGCGTAACACAGGGGAGTAGGTCTGGAAACACCATATATTTT. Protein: CSVTQGSRSGNTIYF.